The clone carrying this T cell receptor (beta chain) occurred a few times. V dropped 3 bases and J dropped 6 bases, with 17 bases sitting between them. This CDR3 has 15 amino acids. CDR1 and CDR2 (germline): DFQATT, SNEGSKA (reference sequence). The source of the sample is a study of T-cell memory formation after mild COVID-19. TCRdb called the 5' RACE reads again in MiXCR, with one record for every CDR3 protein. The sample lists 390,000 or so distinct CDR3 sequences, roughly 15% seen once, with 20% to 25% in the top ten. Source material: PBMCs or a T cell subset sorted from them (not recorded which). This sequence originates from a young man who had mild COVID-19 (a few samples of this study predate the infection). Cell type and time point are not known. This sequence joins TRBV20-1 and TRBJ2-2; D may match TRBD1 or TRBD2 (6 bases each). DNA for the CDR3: TGCAGTGCTAGTGAGCCCGCAGGGGAGGCCGGGGAGCTGTTTTTT. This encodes CSASEPAGEAGELFF.